The 14 T cell receptor beta chains reported below all come from one sample, sequenced in a study of blood T cell repertoires in COVID-19. Here immunoSEQ multiplex PCR was the method, and the copy in TCRdb shows in-frame clones only, minus some. The profile shows 100,000 to 120,000 clones, about 70% of them singletons. Sequencing used peripheral blood. These receptors were taken from a woman aged 55-69 years with acute or convalescent COVID-19.

The chain links TRBV6-2 or TRBV6-3 to TRBJ1-2; weak D call: TRBD1 (5 bases). V lost 5 bases, J lost 2 bases, and 9 bases lay in between. The CDR3 extends over 13 amino acids. In germline, CDR1 is MNHEY, CDR2 SVGEGT. CDR3 nucleotides: TGTGCCAGCAGTAAACAGGAGAACTATGGCTACACCTTC. As protein: CASSKQENYGYTF.

CDR3 amino acids: CASSQLGGETQYF. The CDR3 bases are TGCGCCAGCAGCCAACTGGGCGGGGAGACCCAGTACTTC. The gene calls are TRBV4-1 and TRBJ2-5; possible D gene TRBD2, 5 bases. Germline V lookup: CDR1 MGHRA, CDR2 YSYEKL. V was shortened by 2 bases and J by 5 bases, with 9 bases between the two germline ends. The CDR3 consists of 13 residues.

V gene TRBV5-1 combines with J gene TRBJ2-5; 7 bases are shared with TRBD1. The ends lost 4 bases at V and 1 base at J; junction bases unmatched: 4. The CDR3 has 14 amino acids. CDR1 SGHRS and CDR2 YFSETQ come from the germline V gene. The CDR3 DNA reads as TGCGCCAGCAGCCTGGGACAGATCCAAGAGACCCAGTACTTC. As protein: CASSLGQIQETQYF.

In regard to this clone: Other DNA variants within this sample encode the same CDR3. The V gene is TRBV29-1, the J gene TRBJ1-2; TRBD1 agrees at 9 bases. This CDR3 is 13 amino acids long. CDR1 is SQVTM and CDR2 is ANQGSEA in the germline V gene. V dropped 3 bases and J dropped 1; count of bases not matched to a gene: 0. CDR3 in DNA: TGCAGCGTTGAGGGACAGGGTAACTATGGCTACACCTTC. This gives the protein CSVEGQGNYGYTF. Together with reference TRBV29-1 and TRBJ1-2, the CDR3 gives the full variable domain: SAVISQKPSRDICQRGTSLTIQCQVDSQVTMMFWYRQQPGQSLTLIATANQGSEATYESGFVIDKFPISRPNLTFSTLTVSNMSPEDSSIYLCSVEGQGNYGYTFGSGTRLTVV.

The rearrangement links TRBV10-3 to TRBJ1-2; a possible D gene is TRBD1 (6 bases). Trimming took 8 bases from V and 6 from J, leaving 19 bases between them. From germline, CDR1 is ENHRY and CDR2 SYGVKD. The CDR3 has 14 residues. CDR3 amino acids: CAILQGDRVNGYTF. For the CDR3, the DNA is TGTGCCATCTTACAGGGTGATAGGGTAAATGGCTACACCTTC.

The chain uses TRBV24-1 and TRBJ1-2; TRBD1 agrees at 9 bases. J lost 2 bases, V lost 4 bases, and 4 bases had no gene match. CDR1 and CDR2 from the germline V gene are KGHDR and SFDVKD. The CDR3 has 15 amino acids. CDR3 sequence (DNA): TGTGCCACCAGTGACCCGGGACAGGGCAACTATGGCTACACCTTC. Residues: CATSDPGQGNYGYTF.

This chain uses TRBV4-2 with TRBJ1-2; D unclear. CDR3 length: 15 amino acids. The V end was cut by 8 bases, the J end by 2 bases, with 18 bases between. Germline V gives CDR1 LGHNA, CDR2 YNFKEQ. Written as DNA, the CDR3 is TGTGCCAGCCATGACACCATATACACGAACTATGGCTACACCTTC. This gives the protein CASHDTIYTNYGYTF.

This clone was counted at least ten times. J is TRBJ1-5 and V is TRBV9; D remains ambiguous. CDR1 SGDLS and CDR2 YYNGEE come from the germline V gene. Trimming stripped 3 bases from V and 7 bases from J, with 17 bases between. This CDR3 has 15 amino acids. The CDR3 reads CASSEGGGRGQPQHF. For the CDR3, the DNA is TGTGCCAGCAGCGAGGGAGGTGGCCGGGGACAGCCCCAGCATTTT.

The chain carries TRBV28 and TRBJ1-2; D gene uncertain. The germline V gene has CDR1 MDHEN and CDR2 SYDVKM. The CDR3 sequence is 14 residues long. V was clipped by 6 bases and J by 6 bases, with 17 bases between them. The CDR3 loop is CASSTNFEGDGYTF. The CDR3 nucleotides read TGTGCCAGCAGCACGAATTTTGAGGGCGATGGCTACACCTTC.

The chain has TRBV28 and TRBJ2-5; D call uncertain. The germline V gene has CDR1 MDHEN and CDR2 SYDVKM. The CDR3 loop spans 13 amino acids. The chain's CDR3 is CVVAATLKETQYF. The CDR3 nucleotides are TGTGTGGTGGCAGCGACCCTTAAAGAGACCCAGTACTTC.

A single count supports this clone. This chain joins TRBV12-3 or TRBV12-4 and TRBJ1-1; D gene ambiguous. The CDR3 is made up of 10 amino acids. Between the trimmed V and J ends, which lost 3 bases and 11 bases, there was a span of 7 bases. In DNA form, the CDR3 reads TGTGCCAGCAGTTTGGGCCTCGCTTTCTTT. Translating it yields CASSLGLAFF.

By sample fraction, this clone is medium-sized. V and J are TRBV14 and TRBJ2-1; no definite D call. CDR1 and CDR2 (germline): SGHDN, FVKESK. The CDR3 runs to 13 residues. Trimming removed 1 base from V and 5 bases from J, with 6 bases in between. CDR3 DNA sequence: TGTGCCAGCAGCCAAGGGAGCAACAATGAGCAGTTCTTC. This encodes CASSQGSNNEQFF.

The J gene is TRBJ1-1, the V gene TRBV18, with D perhaps TRBD1 (6 bases). Trimming cost V 5 bases and J 2 bases, with 12 bases left between them. CDR1 and CDR2 (germline): KGHSH, LQKENI. There are 14 residues in the CDR3. This CDR3 reads CASSIGQTNTEAFF. In DNA form, the CDR3 reads TGTGCCAGCTCAATAGGACAGACTAACACTGAAGCTTTCTTT.

V gene TRBV12-3 or TRBV12-4 combines with J gene TRBJ1-1; D unresolved. Trimming cost V 6 bases and J 3 bases, with 11 bases left between them. CDR3 size: 13 residues. The CDR3: CASSRQEYTEAFF. The CDR3 bases are TGTGCCAGCAGCCGTCAGGAATACACTGAAGCTTTCTTT.